Below, 32 T cell receptor beta chains from the same sample are listed, as sequenced in a study of shared clonotypes between healthy human individuals. Profiling relied on immunoSEQ multiplex PCR, and the TCRdb table lists in-frame clones only, not all of them. The sample records about 980,000 clones, about 80% being singletons. Specimen: memory CD4+ T cells sorted from blood. Subset given: CD45RA-negative fraction. Every receptor here comes from a man aged 18 to 29 in good health.

This chain links TRBV29-1 with TRBJ1-1; unclear D gene. Germline CDR1 and CDR2: SQVTM and ANQGSEA. The V end lost 4 bases, the J end lost 0 bases, and 9 bases lay between the germline ends. The CDR3 consists of 13 residues. CDR3 nucleotide sequence: TGCAGCGTTGTTCCAAGAATGAACACTGAAGCTTTCTTT. Amino acid sequence: CSVVPRMNTEAFF.

This clone was observed many times. The chain has TRBV6-5 and TRBJ1-6; 7 bases match TRBD1. After removal of 6 bases from V and 7 bases from J, the junction contained 6 bases not matched to a gene. The CDR3 loop spans 14 amino acids. CDR1 MNHEY and CDR2 SVGAGI come from the germline V gene. The CDR3 DNA reads TGTGCCAGCAGGCCCCCAGGGGGGAATTCACCCCTCCACTTT. Its protein is CASRPPGGNSPLHF.

CDR3 amino acids: CASSSQGIMGEQYF. CDR3 bases: TGTGCCAGCAGTTCCCAGGGCATCATGGGCGAGCAGTACTTC. The V gene is TRBV2, the J gene TRBJ2-7; perhaps TRBD1 as D (5 bases). CDR1 SNHLY and CDR2 FYNNEI come from the germline V gene. Deletions cut 5 bases from V and 6 bases from J, with 17 bases between. This CDR3 has 14 amino acids. Full variable domain (remainder filled in from reference TRBV2 and TRBJ2-7): EPEVTQTPSHQVTQMGQEVILRCVPISNHLYFYWYRQILGQKVEFLVSFYNNEISEKSEIFDDQFSVERPDGSNFTLKIRSTKLEDSAMYFCASSSQGIMGEQYFGPGTRLTVT.

A word on this clone: This CDR3 is also generated by other DNA sequences in the sample. The chain is built from TRBV7-2 and TRBJ1-1; possible D gene TRBD1, 6 bases. The V end lost 4 bases, the J end lost 4 bases, and 10 bases lay between the germline ends. Germline CDR1 reads SGHTA; CDR2 reads FQGNSA. This CDR3 region has 13 residues. This chain's CDR3 is CASSSRGGTEAFF. DNA for the CDR3: TGTGCCAGCAGCTCCAGGGGTGGCACTGAAGCTTTCTTT.

This chain connects TRBV5-1 to TRBJ2-5; D is perhaps TRBD1 (5 bases). The J call may be mistaken, given a closer DNA end match to TRBJ2-7. The CDR3 runs to 14 residues. From germline, CDR1 is SGHRS and CDR2 YFSETQ. The CDR3 loop is CASSLIAGKYEQYF. CDR3 DNA sequence: TGCGCCAGCAGCTTGATCGCAGGGAAGTACGAGCAGTACTTC.

This clone has just a few counts. This sequence joins TRBV28 and TRBJ2-3; 8 bases are shared with TRBD1. Germline V gene sequence: CDR1 MDHEN, CDR2 SYDVKM. The CDR3 covers 15 residues. V gave up 8 bases and J gave up 3 bases; unmatched junction bases: 10. In DNA, the CDR3 is TGTGCCAGCTCTTCCCCCCAGGGGGCAACAGATACGCAGTATTTT. Its translation is CASSSPQGATDTQYF.

The V gene is TRBV7-8, the J gene TRBJ1-5; D is unresolved. The CDR3 is made up of 14 amino acids. Trimming removed 7 bases from V and 0 bases from J, with 10 bases in between. Germline CDR1 reads SGHVS; CDR2 reads FQNEAQ. The CDR3 DNA reads as TGTGCCAGCACCGGCGGCAATAGCAATCAGCCCCAGCATTTT. It yields the protein CASTGGNSNQPQHF.

The gene calls are TRBV9 and TRBJ2-3; D not certain. The CDR3 runs 12 residues. From germline, CDR1 is SGDLS and CDR2 YYNGEE. Trimming cost V 4 bases and J 8 bases, with 11 bases left between them. This CDR3 reads CASSRDSLTQYF. CDR3 DNA sequence: TGTGCCAGCAGCCGAGACTCACTTACGCAGTATTTT.

The J gene is TRBJ1-1, the V gene TRBV4-1; TRBD1 is a possible D gene (5 bases). CDR3 length equals 13 residues. Trimming shortened V by 0 bases and J by 10 bases, and 12 bases separated the two germline ends. Per the germline V gene, CDR1 is MGHRA and CDR2 is YSYEKL. For the CDR3, the DNA is TGCGCCAGCAGCCAAGAGGGCAGGGTTGGAGCTTTCTTT. It codes for CASSQEGRVGAFF.

The chain couples TRBV5-4 to TRBJ2-3, with 7 bases that match TRBD1. Trimming cost V 4 bases and J 1 base; bases outside gene matches: 3. Germline CDR1 is SGHNT and CDR2 is YYREEE (reference sequence). This CDR3 contains 14 residues. CDR3: CASSLGQRTDTQYF. The CDR3 DNA reads TGTGCCAGCAGCCTGGGACAGCGCACAGATACGCAGTATTTT. The full variable domain, its missing parts supplied by reference TRBV5-4 and TRBJ2-3, is ETGVTQSPTHLIKTRGQQVTLRCSSQSGHNTVSWYQQALGQGPQFIFQYYREEENGRGNFPPRFSGLQFPNYSSELNVNALELDDSALYLCASSLGQRTDTQYFGPGTRLTVL.

This clone was detected once. The rearrangement joins TRBV18 to TRBJ2-3; 11 bases align to TRBD2. The V gene's germline CDR1 is KGHSH and CDR2 LQKENI. This CDR3 has 19 amino acids. After removal of 0 bases from V and 3 bases from J, the junction contained 11 bases not matched to a gene. CDR3 sequence reads: CASSPPISGGAFGTDTQYF. The CDR3 bases are TGTGCCAGCTCACCACCGATTAGCGGGGGGGCGTTTGGGACAGATACGCAGTATTTT.

The rearrangement uses TRBV6-5 and TRBJ1-4; tentative D call: TRBD1 (5 bases). The CDR3 loop spans 15 amino acids. The V gene lost 0 bases and the J gene lost 7 bases, with 12 bases spanning the gap. CDR1 MNHEY and CDR2 SVGAGI come from the germline V gene. The CDR3 is CASSYSGHESEKLFF. For the CDR3, the DNA is TGTGCCAGCAGTTACTCGGGGCATGAAAGTGAAAAACTGTTTTTT.

V usage is TRBV20-1 and J usage is TRBJ2-1; no definite D call. With 7 bases removed from V and 6 bases from J, the gap between germline ends came to 7 bases. CDR3 length: 10 residues. CDR1 is DFQATT and CDR2 is SNEGSKA in the germline V gene (reference sequence). The chain's CDR3 is CSGRSNEQFF. The CDR3 DNA sequence: TGCAGTGGCCGGAGCAATGAGCAGTTCTTC.

V usage is TRBV5-6 and J usage is TRBJ2-5; 14 bases agree with TRBD2. Trimming cost V 5 bases and J 1 base; bases outside gene matches: 4. This CDR3 is 16 amino acids long. Germline-derived CDR1 and CDR2 are SGHDT and YYEEEE. Here the CDR3 reads CASSSTSGRGQETQYF. DNA of the CDR3: TGTGCCAGCAGTTCGACTAGCGGGAGGGGCCAAGAGACCCAGTACTTC.

The CDR3 nucleotides read TGCAGCGTTGGCGGGGGGTCCTATGGGGATACGCAGTATTTT. Encoded protein: CSVGGGSYGDTQYF. V gene TRBV29-1 combines with J gene TRBJ2-3; 8 nucleotides align to TRBD2. J lost 6 bases, V lost 4 bases, and 9 bases had no gene match. The germline CDR1 and CDR2 sequences are SQVTM and ANQGSEA. The CDR3 totals 14 residues.

This clone occurred once. The J gene is TRBJ2-7, the V gene TRBV10-1; maybe TRBD1 (6 bases). V lost 3 bases and J lost 7, with 13 bases in between. CDR1 is WNHNN, CDR2 SYGVQD, per germline (reference sequence). CDR3 length: 13 amino acids. For the CDR3, the DNA is TGCGCCAGCAGTGAAGGCAGGGGTAGGGAGCAGTACTTC. It yields the protein CASSEGRGREQYF.

This clone was picked up many times. This rearrangement joins TRBV5-1 to TRBJ1-2, with TRBD1 matching over 7 bases. V gave up 6 bases and J gave up 3 bases; unmatched junction bases: 11. The germline CDR1 and CDR2 sequences are SGHRS and YFSETQ. The CDR3 contains 15 residues. The CDR3 region has the DNA TGCGCCAGCACCCAGGGGGACCTGGGCGACTATGGCTACACCTTC. This gives the protein CASTQGDLGDYGYTF.

The V and J genes are TRBV4-1 and TRBJ2-7; D call uncertain. V was cut by 0 bases and J by 4 bases, with 16 bases left in between. Per germline, CDR1 MGHRA and CDR2 YSYEKL. This CDR3 comprises 16 residues. As DNA, the CDR3 is TGCGCCAGCAGCCAAGACCCAGGCCCATCCGTATACGAGCAGTACTTC. Protein product: CASSQDPGPSVYEQYF.

The J gene is TRBJ1-2, the V gene TRBV11-2; 11 positions match TRBD1. Germline V gene sequence: CDR1 SGHAT, CDR2 FQNNGV. Germline trimming cut 2 bases from V and 6 bases from J; bases unmatched to any gene: 5. The CDR3 is 15 amino acids. CDR3 DNA sequence: TGTGCCAGCAGCTTACTCAGGACAGGGGGCCATGGCTACACCTTC. Translated, it gives CASSLLRTGGHGYTF.

This chain links TRBV20-1 with TRBJ2-7; D is unresolved. Germline CDR1 and CDR2: DFQATT and SNEGSKA (reference sequence). There are 11 residues in the CDR3. Trimming left V 3 bases short and J 4 bases short, with 7 bases between. In DNA, the CDR3 is TGCAGTGCTAGGGCTGGTTACGAGCAGTACTTC. Amino acids: CSARAGYEQYF.

The chain carries TRBV4-3 and TRBJ1-5, with unresolved D. The V and J ends lost 1 base and 5 bases respectively, with 15 bases between them. CDR3 size: 16 residues. Germline V gene data show CDR1 as LGHNA and CDR2 as YSLEER. The CDR3 spells CASSQASTRPYQPQHF. The CDR3 region has the DNA TGCGCCAGCAGCCAAGCTTCGACCAGGCCCTATCAGCCCCAGCATTTT.

The gene calls are TRBV7-9 and TRBJ2-7; 7 positions agree with TRBD2. The CDR3 has 12 amino acids. V lost 4 bases and J lost 9; bases outside the gene matches: 6. Germline assignment: CDR1 SEHNR and CDR2 FQNEAQ (reference sequence). CDR3 sequence reads: CASSSDSGGQYF. In DNA form, the CDR3 reads TGTGCCAGCAGCTCGGACTCGGGGGGGCAGTACTTC.

This rearrangement joins TRBV6-1 to TRBJ1-5; no clear D. V lost 2 bases, J lost 4 bases, and 3 bases lay in between. CDR1 MNHNS and CDR2 SASEGT come from the germline V gene. This CDR3 has 12 residues. The CDR3 sequence is CASSEKNQPQHF. In DNA, the CDR3 is TGTGCCAGCAGTGAAAAGAATCAGCCCCAGCATTTT.

This clone has a count of ten or more. This chain uses TRBV5-4 with TRBJ2-4; 12 positions agree with TRBD2. The V gene end was trimmed by 0 bases and the J gene end by 9 bases; junction bases not matched to a gene: 10. CDR1 and CDR2 from the germline V gene are SGHNT and YYREEE (reference sequence). The CDR3 loop spans 17 amino acids. CDR3 amino acids: CASSLGTSGGSTSIQYF. CDR3 DNA: TGTGCCAGCAGCTTGGGAACTAGCGGGGGGAGCACCAGCATTCAGTACTTC. Combining the CDR3 with reference TRBV5-4 and TRBJ2-4 gives the whole variable domain ETGVTQSPTHLIKTRGQQVTLRCSSQSGHNTVSWYQQALGQGPQFIFQYYREEENGRGNFPPRFSGLQFPNYSSELNVNALELDDSALYLCASSLGTSGGSTSIQYFGAGTRLSVL.

The count of this clone is one. This chain links TRBV10-3 with TRBJ2-3; 7 bases match TRBD2. Germline values: CDR1 ENHRY, CDR2 SYGVKD. V gave up 9 bases and J gave up 2 bases; unmatched junction bases: 11. This CDR3 spans 15 amino acids. The chain's CDR3 is CAMGAGTILTDTQYF. The CDR3 DNA follows: TGTGCCATGGGAGCCGGGACTATCCTCACAGATACGCAGTATTTT.

The chain uses TRBV30 and TRBJ2-3; 9 bases line up with TRBD1. This CDR3 has 13 amino acids. Germline V gene sequence: CDR1 GTSNPN, CDR2 SVGIG (reference sequence). Germline trimming cut 4 bases from V and 4 bases from J; bases unmatched to any gene: 3. CDR3 in amino acids: CAWTGQGSDTQYF. The CDR3, as DNA: TGTGCCTGGACAGGACAGGGGTCAGATACGCAGTATTTT.

As for this clone: One end of the junction is discordant with germline, which a read error may explain. This rearrangement joins TRBV5-1 to TRBJ1-4, with D possibly TRBD1 on 6 matching bases. The germline V gene has CDR1 SGHRS and CDR2 YFSETQ. The CDR3 covers 14 residues. The DNA of the CDR3 is TGCGCCAGCAGGTTGGACAGCTATAATGAAAAACTGTTTTTT. It encodes CASRLDSYNEKLFF. Complete variable domain (other parts from reference TRBV5-1 and TRBJ1-4): KAGVTQTPRYLIKTRGQQVTLSCSPISGHRSVSWYQQTPGQGLQFLFEYFSETQRNKGNFPGRFSGRQFSNSRSEMNVSTLELGDSALYLCASRLDSYNEKLFFGSGTQLSVL.

The chain is built from TRBV7-2 and TRBJ2-1; TRBD1 aligns across 8 bases. The V and J ends lost 5 bases and 10 bases, in that order; junction bases with no gene match: 13. Germline V gene lookup returns CDR1 SGHTA and CDR2 FQGNSA. CDR3 length: 15 amino acids. The CDR3 loop reads CASSRGQGRTREQFF. The CDR3 bases are TGTGCCAGCAGCCGAGGACAGGGCCGAACTCGAGAGCAGTTCTTC.

The chain carries TRBV4-1 and TRBJ2-1; possibly TRBD2 for D (6 bases). The V end lost 1 base, the J end lost 6 bases, and 10 bases lay between the germline ends. The CDR3 has 14 amino acids. The germline gives CDR1 MGHRA, CDR2 YSYEKL. For the CDR3, the DNA is TGCGCCAGCAGCCAAGTGACTAGTACCAATGAGCAGTTCTTC. Its protein is CASSQVTSTNEQFF.

The chain couples TRBV27 to TRBJ2-1, with TRBD2 matching 9 bases. V was clipped by 6 bases and J by 6 bases; unmatched bases: 12. CDR1 is MNHEY and CDR2 is SMNVEV in the germline V gene (reference sequence). The CDR3 has 16 amino acids. The CDR3 DNA reads as TGTGCCAGCAGCTTCTTTAGCGGGAGCCCCGTCAATGAGCAGTTCTTC. It encodes CASSFFSGSPVNEQFF.

This clone was detected only a few times. The chain is built from TRBV6-1 and TRBJ2-3, with D perhaps being TRBD1 or TRBD2 (5 bases each). V was shortened by 1 base and J by 7 bases, with 12 bases between the two germline ends. The V gene's germline CDR1 is MNHNS and CDR2 SASEGT. This CDR3 has 14 residues. CDR3 sequence reads: CASSEGTGAHTQYF. The CDR3 coding sequence is TGTGCCAGCAGTGAAGGGACCGGGGCCCATACGCAGTATTTT.

The V and J genes are TRBV28 and TRBJ1-6, with 7 bases that match TRBD1. Germline CDR1 MDHEN, CDR2 SYDVKM. There are 14 residues in the CDR3. Unmatched junction bases numbered 5, after V lost 6 bases and J lost 6 bases. The CDR3 protein is CASRWGQSNSPLHF. The DNA for the CDR3 is TGTGCCAGCAGGTGGGGACAGAGTAATTCACCCCTCCACTTT.